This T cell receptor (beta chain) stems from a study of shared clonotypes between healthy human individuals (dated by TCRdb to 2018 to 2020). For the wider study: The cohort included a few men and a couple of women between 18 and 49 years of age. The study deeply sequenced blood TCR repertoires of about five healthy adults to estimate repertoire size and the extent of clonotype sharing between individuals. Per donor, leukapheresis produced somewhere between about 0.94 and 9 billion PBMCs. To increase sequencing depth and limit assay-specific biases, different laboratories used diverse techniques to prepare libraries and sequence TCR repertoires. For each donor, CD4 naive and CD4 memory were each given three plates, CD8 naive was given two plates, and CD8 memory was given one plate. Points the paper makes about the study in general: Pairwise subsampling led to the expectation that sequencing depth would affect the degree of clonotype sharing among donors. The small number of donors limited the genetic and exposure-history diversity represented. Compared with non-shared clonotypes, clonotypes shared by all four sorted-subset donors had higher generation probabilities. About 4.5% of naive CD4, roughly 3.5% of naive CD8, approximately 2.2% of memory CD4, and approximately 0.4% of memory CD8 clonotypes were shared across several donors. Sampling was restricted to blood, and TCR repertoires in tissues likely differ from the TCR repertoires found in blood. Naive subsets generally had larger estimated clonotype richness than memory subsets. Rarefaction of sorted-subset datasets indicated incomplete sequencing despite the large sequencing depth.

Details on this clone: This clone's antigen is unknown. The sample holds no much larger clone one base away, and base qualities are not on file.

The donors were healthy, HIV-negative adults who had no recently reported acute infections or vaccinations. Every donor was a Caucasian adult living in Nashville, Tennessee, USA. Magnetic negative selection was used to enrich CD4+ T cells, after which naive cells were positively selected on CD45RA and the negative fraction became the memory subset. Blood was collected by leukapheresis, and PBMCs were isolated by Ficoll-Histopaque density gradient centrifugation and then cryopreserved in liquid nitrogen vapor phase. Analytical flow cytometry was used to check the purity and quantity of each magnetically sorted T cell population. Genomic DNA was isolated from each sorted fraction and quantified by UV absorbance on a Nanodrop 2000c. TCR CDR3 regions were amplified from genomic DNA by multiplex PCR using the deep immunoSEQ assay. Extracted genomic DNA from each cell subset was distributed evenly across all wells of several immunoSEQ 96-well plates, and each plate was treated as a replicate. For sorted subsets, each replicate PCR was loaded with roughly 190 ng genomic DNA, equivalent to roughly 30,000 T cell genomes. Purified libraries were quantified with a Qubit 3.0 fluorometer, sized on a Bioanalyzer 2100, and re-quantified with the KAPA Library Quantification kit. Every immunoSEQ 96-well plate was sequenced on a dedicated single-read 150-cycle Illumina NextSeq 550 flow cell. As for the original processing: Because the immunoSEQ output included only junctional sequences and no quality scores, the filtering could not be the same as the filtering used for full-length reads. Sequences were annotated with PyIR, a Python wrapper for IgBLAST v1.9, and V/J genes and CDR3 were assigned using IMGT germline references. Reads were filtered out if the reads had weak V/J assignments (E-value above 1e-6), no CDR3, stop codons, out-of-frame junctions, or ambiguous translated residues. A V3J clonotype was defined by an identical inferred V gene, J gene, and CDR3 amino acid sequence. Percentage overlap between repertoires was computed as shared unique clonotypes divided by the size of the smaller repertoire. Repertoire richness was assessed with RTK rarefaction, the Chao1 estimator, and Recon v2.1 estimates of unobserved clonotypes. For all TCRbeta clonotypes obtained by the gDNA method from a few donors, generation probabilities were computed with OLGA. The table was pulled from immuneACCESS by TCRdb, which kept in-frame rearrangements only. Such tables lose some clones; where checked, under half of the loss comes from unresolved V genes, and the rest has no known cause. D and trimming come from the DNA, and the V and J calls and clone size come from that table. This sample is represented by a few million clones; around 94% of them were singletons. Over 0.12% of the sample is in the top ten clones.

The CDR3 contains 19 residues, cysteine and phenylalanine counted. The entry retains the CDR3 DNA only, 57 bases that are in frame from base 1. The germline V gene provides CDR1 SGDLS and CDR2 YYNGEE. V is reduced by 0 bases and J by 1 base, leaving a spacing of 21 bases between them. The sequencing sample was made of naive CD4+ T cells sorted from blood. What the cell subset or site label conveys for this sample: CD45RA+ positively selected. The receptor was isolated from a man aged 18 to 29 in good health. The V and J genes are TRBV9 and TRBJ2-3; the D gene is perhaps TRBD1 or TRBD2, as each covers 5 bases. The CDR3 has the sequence CASSVASGRDAPGTDTQYF. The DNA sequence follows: TGTGCCAGCAGCGTAGCCAGCGGAAGGGACGCTCCCGGCACAGATACGCAGTATTTT.